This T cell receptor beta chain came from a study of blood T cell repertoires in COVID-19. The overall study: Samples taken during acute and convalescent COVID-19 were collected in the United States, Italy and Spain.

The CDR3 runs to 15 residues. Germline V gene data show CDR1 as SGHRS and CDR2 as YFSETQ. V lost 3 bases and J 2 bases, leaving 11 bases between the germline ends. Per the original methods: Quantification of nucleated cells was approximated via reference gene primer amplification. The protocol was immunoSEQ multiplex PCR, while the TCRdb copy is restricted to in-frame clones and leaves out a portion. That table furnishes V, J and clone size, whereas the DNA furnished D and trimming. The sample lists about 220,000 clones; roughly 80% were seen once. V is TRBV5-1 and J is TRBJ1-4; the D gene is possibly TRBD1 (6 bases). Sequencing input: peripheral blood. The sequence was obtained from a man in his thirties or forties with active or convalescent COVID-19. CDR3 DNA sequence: TGCGCCAGCAGCTCCTTGGGGGCCACTAATGAAAAACTGTTTTTT. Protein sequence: CASSSLGATNEKLFF.